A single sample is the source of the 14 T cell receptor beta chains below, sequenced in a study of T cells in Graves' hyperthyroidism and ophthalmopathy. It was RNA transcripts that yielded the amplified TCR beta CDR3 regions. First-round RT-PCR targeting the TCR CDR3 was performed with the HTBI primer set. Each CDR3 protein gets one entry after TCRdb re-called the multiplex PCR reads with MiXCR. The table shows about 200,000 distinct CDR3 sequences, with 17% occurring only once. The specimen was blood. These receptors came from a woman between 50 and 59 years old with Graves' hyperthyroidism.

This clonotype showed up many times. DNA for the CDR3: TGCAGTGCTAGTAAGGGGGTTGCTCAGCCCCAGCATTTT. Amino acids: CSASKGVAQPQHF. This chain uses TRBV20-1 with TRBJ1-5; a possible D gene is TRBD1 (6 bases). Deletions cut 3 bases from V and 6 bases from J, with 12 bases between. This CDR3 contains 13 residues. The V gene's germline CDR1 is DFQATT and CDR2 SNEGSKA (reference sequence).

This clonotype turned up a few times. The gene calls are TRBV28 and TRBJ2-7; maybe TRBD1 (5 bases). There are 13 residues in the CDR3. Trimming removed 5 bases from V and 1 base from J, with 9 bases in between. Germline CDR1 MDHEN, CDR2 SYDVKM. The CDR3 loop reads CASSRQRSYEQYF. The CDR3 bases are TGTGCCAGCAGTCGACAGCGATCCTACGAGCAGTACTTC.

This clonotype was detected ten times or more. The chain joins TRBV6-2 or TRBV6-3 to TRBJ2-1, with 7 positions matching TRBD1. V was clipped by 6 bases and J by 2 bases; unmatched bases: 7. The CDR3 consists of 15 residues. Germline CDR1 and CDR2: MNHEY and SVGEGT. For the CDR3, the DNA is TGTGCCAGCAGGGCCCGGGACAGTCCCTACAATGAGCAGTTCTTC. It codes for CASRARDSPYNEQFF.

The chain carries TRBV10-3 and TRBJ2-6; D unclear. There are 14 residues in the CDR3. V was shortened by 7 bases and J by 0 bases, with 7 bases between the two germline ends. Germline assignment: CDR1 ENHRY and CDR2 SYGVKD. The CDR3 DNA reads TGTGCCATCAAAGACTCCTCTGGGGCCAACGTCCTGACTTTC. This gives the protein CAIKDSSGANVLTF.

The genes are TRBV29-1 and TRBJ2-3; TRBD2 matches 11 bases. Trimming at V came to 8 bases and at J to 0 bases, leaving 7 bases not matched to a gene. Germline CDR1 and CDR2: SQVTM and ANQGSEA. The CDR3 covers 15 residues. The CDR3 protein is CSTRLAGTSTDTQYF. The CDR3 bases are TGCAGCACCAGACTAGCGGGAACTAGCACAGATACGCAGTATTTT.

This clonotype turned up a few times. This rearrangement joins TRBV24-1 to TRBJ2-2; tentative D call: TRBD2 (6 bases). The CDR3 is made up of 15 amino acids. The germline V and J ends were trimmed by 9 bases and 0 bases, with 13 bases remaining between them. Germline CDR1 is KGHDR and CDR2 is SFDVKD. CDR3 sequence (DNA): TGTGCCACCTCAAGGGCGGGATCGAACACCGGGGAGCTGTTTTTT. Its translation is CATSRAGSNTGELFF.

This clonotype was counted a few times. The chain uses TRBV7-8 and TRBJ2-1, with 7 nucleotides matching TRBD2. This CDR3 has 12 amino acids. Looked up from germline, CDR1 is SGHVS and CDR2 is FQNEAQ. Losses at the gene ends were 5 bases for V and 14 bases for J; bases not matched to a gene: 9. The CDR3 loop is CASSAGLEDEFF. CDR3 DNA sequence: TGTGCCAGCAGCGCTGGACTAGAAGATGAGTTCTTC.

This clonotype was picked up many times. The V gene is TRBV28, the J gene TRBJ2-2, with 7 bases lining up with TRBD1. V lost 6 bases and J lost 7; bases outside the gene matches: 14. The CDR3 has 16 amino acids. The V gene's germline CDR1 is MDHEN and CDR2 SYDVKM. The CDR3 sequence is CASSGDSRGNSGELFF. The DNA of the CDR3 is TGTGCCAGCAGCGGGGACAGCCGAGGAAATAGCGGGGAGCTGTTTTTT.

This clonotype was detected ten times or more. CDR3 residues: CASSLILAADTQYF. DNA of the CDR3: TGTGCCAGCAGTCTTATTTTGGCTGCAGATACGCAGTATTTT. This chain connects TRBV28 to TRBJ2-3; D gene ambiguous. This CDR3 is built from 14 residues. V was shortened by 5 bases and J by 4 bases, with 13 bases between the two germline ends. Germline lookup yields CDR1 MDHEN and CDR2 SYDVKM.

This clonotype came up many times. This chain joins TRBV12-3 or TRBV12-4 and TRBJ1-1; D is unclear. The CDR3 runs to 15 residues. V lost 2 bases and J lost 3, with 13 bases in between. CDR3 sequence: CASSLRMRVYTEAFF. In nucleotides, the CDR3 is TGTGCCAGCAGTTTAAGGATGAGGGTTTACACTGAAGCTTTCTTT.

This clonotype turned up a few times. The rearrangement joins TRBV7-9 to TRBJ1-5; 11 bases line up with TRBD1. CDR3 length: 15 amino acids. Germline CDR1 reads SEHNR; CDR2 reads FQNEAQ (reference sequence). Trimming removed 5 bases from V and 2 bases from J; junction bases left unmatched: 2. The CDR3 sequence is CASSAGQGGNQPQHF. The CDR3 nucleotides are TGTGCCAGCAGCGCGGGACAGGGGGGCAATCAGCCCCAGCATTTT.

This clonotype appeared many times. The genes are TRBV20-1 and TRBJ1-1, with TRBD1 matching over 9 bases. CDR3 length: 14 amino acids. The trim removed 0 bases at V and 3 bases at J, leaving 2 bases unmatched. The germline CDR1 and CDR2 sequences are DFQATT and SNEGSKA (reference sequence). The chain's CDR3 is CSARDRDRDTEAFF. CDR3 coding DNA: TGCAGTGCTAGAGATAGGGACAGGGACACTGAAGCTTTCTTT.

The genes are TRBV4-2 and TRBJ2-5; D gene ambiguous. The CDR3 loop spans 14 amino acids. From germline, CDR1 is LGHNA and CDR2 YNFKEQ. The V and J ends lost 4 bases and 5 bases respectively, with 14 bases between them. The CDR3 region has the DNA TGTGCCAGCAGCCCAAACGCGGTGTGGGAGACCCAGTACTTC. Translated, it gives CASSPNAVWETQYF.

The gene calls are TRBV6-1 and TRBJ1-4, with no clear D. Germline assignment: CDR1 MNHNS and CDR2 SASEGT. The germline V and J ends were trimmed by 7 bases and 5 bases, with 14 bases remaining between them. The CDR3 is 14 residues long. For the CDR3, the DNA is TGTGCCAGCATCAAAGCAAATGGGAATGAAAAACTGTTTTTT. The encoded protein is CASIKANGNEKLFF.